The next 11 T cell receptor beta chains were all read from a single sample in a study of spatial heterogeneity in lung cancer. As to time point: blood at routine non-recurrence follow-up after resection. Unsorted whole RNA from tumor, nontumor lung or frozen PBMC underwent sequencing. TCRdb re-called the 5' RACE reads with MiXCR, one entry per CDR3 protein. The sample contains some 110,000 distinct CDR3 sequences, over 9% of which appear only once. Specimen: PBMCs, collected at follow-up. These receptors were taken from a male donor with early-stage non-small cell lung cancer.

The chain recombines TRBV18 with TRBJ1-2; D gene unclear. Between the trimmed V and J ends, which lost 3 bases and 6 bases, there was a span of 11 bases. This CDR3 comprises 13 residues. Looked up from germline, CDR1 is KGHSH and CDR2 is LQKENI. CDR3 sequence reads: CASSPREVHGYTF. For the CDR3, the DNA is TGTGCCAGCTCACCGAGGGAGGTCCATGGCTACACCTTC.

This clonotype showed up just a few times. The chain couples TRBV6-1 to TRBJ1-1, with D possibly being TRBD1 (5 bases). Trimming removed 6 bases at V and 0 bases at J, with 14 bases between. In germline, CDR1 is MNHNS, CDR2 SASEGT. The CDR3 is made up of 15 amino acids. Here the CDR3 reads CASSLNRQLNTEAFF. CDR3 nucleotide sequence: TGTGCCAGCAGCCTGAACCGACAGTTGAACACTGAAGCTTTCTTT.

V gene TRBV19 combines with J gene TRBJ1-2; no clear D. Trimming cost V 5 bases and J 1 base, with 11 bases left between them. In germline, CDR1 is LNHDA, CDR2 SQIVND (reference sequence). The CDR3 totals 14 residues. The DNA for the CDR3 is TGTGCCAGTAGTCCCCGCGCCGGTAACTATGGCTACACCTTC. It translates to CASSPRAGNYGYTF.

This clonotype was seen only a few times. The CDR3 region is CASSVNWVNTGELFF. In nucleotides, the CDR3 is TGTGCCAGCAGCGTAAACTGGGTGAACACCGGGGAGCTGTTTTTT. The chain has TRBV9 and TRBJ2-2, with unresolved D. The CDR3 runs to 15 residues. Trimming shortened V by 1 base and J by 1 base, and 8 bases separated the two germline ends. CDR1 and CDR2 from the germline V gene are SGDLS and YYNGEE.

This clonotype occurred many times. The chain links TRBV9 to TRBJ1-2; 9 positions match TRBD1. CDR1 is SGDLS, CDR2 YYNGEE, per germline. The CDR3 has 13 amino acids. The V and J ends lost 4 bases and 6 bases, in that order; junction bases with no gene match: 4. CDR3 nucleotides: TGTGCCAGCAGCAAGGACAGGGGTAATGGCTACACCTTC. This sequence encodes CASSKDRGNGYTF.

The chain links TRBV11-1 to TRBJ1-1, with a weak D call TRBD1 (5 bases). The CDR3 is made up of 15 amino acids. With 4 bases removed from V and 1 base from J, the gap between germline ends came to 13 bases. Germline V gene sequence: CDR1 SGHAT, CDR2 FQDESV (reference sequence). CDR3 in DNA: TGTGCCAGCAGCTCGTACGGGGGATCGAACACTGAAGCTTTCTTT. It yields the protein CASSSYGGSNTEAFF. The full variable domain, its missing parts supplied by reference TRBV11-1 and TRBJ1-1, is EAEVAQSPRYKITEKSQAVAFWCDPISGHATLYWYRQILGQGPELLVQFQDESVVDDSQLPKDRFSAERLKGVDSTLKIQPAELGDSAMYLCASSSYGGSNTEAFFGQGTRLTVV.

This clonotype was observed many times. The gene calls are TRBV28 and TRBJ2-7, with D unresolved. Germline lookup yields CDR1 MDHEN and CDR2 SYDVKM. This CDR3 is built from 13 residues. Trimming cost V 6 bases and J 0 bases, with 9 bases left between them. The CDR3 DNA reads TGTGCCAGCAGGACAACAGCCTCCTACGAGCAGTACTTC. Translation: CASRTTASYEQYF.

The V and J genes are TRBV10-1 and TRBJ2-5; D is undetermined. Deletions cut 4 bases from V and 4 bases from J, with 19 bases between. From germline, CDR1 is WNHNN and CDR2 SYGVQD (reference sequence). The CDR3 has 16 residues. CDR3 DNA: TGCGCCAGCAGTGGGGAAGAGAGATGGACCCCAGAGACCCAGTACTTC. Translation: CASSGEERWTPETQYF.

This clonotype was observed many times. CDR3 region: CAISEGGYTEAFF. The CDR3 nucleotides are TGTGCCATCAGTGAGGGAGGGTACACTGAAGCTTTCTTT. This chain links TRBV10-3 with TRBJ1-1; D call uncertain. The CDR3 runs 13 residues. CDR1 and CDR2 (germline): ENHRY, SYGVKD. V lost 2 bases and J 3 bases, leaving 7 bases between the germline ends.

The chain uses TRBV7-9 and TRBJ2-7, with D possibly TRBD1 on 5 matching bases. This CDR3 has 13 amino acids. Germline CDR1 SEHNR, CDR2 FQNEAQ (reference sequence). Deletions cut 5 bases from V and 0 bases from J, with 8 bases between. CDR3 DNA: TGTGCCAGCAGCCGCGACAGCTCCTACGAGCAGTACTTC. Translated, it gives CASSRDSSYEQYF.

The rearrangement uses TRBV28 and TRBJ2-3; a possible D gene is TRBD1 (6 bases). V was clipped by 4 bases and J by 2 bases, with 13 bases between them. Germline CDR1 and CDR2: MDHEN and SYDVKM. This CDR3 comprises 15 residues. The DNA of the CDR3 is TGTGCCAGCAGTTCCCCAGGGACAACCACAGATACGCAGTATTTT. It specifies CASSSPGTTTDTQYF.